This T cell receptor (beta chain) was captured by sequencing in a study of CD8 T cells in ankylosing spondylitis. Whole-study results and caveats: What appeared characteristic of ankylosing spondylitis blood was a TCR beta motif of fewer than ten highly homologous variants.

MiXCR was run by TCRdb on the 5' RACE reads, yielding one entry per CDR3 protein. There are around 770,000 distinct CDR3 sequences in the sample; about 20% occur only once, and roughly a fifth lies in the top ten. There are a few counts of this clonotype. The antigen is not known. Trimming took off 5 bases at V and 6 bases at J, with 15 bases between the two ends. The CDR3 runs 14 residues. Germline loops: CDR1 SGHTA, CDR2 FQGNSA. The chain links TRBV7-2 to TRBJ2-3; D call uncertain. The sample comprised blood, either unsorted or a sorted T cell fraction (not recorded which). This clonotype was obtained from a male donor with ankylosing spondylitis. The CDR3 bases are TGTGCCAGCAGCACCGGATCCCCTGTGGATACGCAGTATTTT. It yields the protein CASSTGSPVDTQYF.